This T cell receptor beta chain was identified in a study of shared clonotypes between healthy human individuals. Study results and limitations: Larger estimated richness was generally seen in naive subsets than in memory subsets.

Regarding this clone: As yet, its antigen is unknown. Additional DNA sequences in this sample encode the identical CDR3.

CD8 cells regarded as naive lacked CD45RO, were positively chosen for CCR7, and omitted terminally differentiated effector memory CD45RA+ cells. The germline gives CDR1 SNHLY, CDR2 FYNNEI. CDR3 size: 15 residues. With 4 bases clipped from V and 4 bases from J, the junction kept 4 bases outside the gene matches. Profiled with immunoSEQ multiplex PCR; TCRdb holds only in-frame clones, not every one. The sample contains 1.5 million to 2.5 million clones, about 95% of which appear only once. The sequence was collected from a man aged 18-30 years in good health. The sample consisted of naive CD8+ T cells sorted from blood. The rearrangement joins TRBV2 to TRBJ2-1; TRBD2 agrees at 10 bases. The CDR3 protein is CASSVGLAEYNEQFF. The CDR3 DNA is TGTGCCAGCAGTGTAGGACTAGCGGAGTACAATGAGCAGTTCTTC. The full variable domain, completed using reference TRBV2 and TRBJ2-1, is EPEVTQTPSHQVTQMGQEVILRCVPISNHLYFYWYRQILGQKVEFLVSFYNNEISEKSEIFDDQFSVERPDGSNFTLKIRSTKLEDSAMYFCASSVGLAEYNEQFFGPGTRLTVL.